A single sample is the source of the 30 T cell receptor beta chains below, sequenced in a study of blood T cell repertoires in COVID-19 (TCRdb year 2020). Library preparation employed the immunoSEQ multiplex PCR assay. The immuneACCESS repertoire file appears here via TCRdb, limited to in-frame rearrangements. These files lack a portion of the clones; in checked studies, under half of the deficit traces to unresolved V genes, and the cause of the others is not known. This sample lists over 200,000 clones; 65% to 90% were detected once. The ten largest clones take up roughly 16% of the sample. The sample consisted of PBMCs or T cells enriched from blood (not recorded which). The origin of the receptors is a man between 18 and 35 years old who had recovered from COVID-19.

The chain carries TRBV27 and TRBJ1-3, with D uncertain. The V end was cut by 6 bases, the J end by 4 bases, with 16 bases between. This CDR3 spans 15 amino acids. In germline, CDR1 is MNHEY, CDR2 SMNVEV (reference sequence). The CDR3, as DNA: TGTGCCAGCAGCTTACGGCGAGGGCCAGGAAACACCATATATTTT. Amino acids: CASSLRRGPGNTIYF.

The chain's CDR3 is CASSLGGQGSSEQYF. The CDR3 DNA follows: TGTGCCAGCAGCTTAGGGGGACAGGGGTCGAGCGAGCAGTACTTC. The V call is TRBV11-1, the J call TRBJ2-7, with TRBD1 identical over 10 bases. This CDR3 contains 15 residues. V shed 1 base, J shed 6 bases, and the junction held 6 bases outside the gene matches. In germline, CDR1 is SGHAT, CDR2 FQDESV (reference sequence).

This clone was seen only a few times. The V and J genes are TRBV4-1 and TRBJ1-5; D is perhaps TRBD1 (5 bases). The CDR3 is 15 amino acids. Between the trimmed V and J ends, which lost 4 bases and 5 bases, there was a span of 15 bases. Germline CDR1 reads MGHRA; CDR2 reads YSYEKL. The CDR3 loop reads CASSLSTGPDQPQHF. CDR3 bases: TGCGCCAGCAGCCTATCTACAGGACCGGATCAGCCCCAGCATTTT.

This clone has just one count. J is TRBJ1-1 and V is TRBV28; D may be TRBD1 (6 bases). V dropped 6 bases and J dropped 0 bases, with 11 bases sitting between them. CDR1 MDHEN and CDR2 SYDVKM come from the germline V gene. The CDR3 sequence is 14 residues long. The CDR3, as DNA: TGTGCCAGCAGCTTGGGACACTTGAACACTGAAGCTTTCTTT. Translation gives CASSLGHLNTEAFF.

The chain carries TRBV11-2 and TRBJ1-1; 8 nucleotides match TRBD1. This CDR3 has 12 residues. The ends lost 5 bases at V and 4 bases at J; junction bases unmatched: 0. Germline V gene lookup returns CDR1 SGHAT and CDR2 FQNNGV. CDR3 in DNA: TGTGCCAGCAGCACAGGGGGCACTGAAGCTTTCTTT. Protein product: CASSTGGTEAFF.

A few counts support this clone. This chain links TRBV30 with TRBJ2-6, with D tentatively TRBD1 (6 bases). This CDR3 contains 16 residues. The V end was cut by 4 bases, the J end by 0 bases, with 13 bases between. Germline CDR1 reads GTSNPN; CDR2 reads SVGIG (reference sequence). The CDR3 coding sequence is TGTGCCTGGACCGCGACAGGACTCTCTGGGGCCAACGTCCTGACTTTC. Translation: CAWTATGLSGANVLTF. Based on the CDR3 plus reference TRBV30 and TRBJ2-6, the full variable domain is SQTIHQWPATLVQPVGSPLSLECTVEGTSNPNLYWYRQAAGRGLQLLFYSVGIGQISSEVPQNLSASRPQDRQFILSSKKLLLSDSGFYLCAWTATGLSGANVLTFGAGSRLTVL.

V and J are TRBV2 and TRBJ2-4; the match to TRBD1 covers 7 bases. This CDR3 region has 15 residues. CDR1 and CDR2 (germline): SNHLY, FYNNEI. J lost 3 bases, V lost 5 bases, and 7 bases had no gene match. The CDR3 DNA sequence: TGTGCCAGCAGTCTAAACGACAGGGTCAAAAACATTCAGTACTTC. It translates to CASSLNDRVKNIQYF.

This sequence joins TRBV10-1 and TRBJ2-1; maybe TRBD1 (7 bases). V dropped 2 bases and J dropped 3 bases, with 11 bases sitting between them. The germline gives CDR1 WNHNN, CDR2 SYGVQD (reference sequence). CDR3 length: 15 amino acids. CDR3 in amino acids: CASSEAGGNYNEQFF. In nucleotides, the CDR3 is TGCGCCAGCAGTGAGGCAGGGGGGAACTACAATGAGCAGTTCTTC.

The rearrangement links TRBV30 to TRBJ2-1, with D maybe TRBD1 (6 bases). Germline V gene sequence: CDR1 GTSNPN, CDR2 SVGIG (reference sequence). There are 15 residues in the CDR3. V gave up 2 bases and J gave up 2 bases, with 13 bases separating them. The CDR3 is CAWSTGIYTYNEQFF. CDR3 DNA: TGTGCCTGGAGTACAGGGATCTACACCTACAATGAGCAGTTCTTC.

CDR3 DNA: TGTGCCAGCAGTGAAGAGACAGGGTTCGGGGAAAAACTGTTTTTT. It encodes CASSEETGFGEKLFF. The chain is built from TRBV6-1 and TRBJ1-4, with 7 bases lining up with TRBD1. This CDR3 comprises 15 residues. With 1 base clipped from V and 8 bases from J, the junction kept 7 bases outside the gene matches. Per the germline V gene, CDR1 is MNHNS and CDR2 is SASEGT.

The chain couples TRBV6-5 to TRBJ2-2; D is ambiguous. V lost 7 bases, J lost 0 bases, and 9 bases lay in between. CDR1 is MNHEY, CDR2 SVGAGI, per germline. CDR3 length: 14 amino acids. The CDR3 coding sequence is TGTGCCAGCAAAACACAGCCGAACACCGGGGAGCTGTTTTTT. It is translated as CASKTQPNTGELFF.

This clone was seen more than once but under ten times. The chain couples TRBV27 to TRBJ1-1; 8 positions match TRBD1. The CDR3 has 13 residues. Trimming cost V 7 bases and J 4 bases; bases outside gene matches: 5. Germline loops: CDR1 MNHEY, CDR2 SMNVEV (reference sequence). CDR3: CASNDRGRTEAFF. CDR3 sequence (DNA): TGTGCCAGCAACGACAGGGGTCGCACTGAAGCTTTCTTT.

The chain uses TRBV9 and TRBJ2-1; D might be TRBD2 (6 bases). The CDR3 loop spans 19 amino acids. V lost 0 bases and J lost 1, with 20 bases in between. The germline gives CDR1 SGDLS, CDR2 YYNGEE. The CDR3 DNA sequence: TGTGCCAGCAGCGTAGGGAGGGGTTTAAGCGGAACTTCCTACAATGAGCAGTTCTTC. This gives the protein CASSVGRGLSGTSYNEQFF.

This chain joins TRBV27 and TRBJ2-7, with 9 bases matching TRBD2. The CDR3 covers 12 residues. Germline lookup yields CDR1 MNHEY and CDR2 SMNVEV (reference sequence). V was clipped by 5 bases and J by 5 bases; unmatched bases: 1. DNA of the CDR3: TGTGCCAGCAGTCCTAGCGGGAACGAGCAGTACTTC. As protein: CASSPSGNEQYF.

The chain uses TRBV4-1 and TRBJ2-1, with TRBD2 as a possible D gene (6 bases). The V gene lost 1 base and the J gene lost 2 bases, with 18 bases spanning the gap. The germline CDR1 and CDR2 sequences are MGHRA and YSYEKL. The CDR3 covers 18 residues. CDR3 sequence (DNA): TGCGCCAGCAGCCAAGTTTTCCGGGGGAGTGGGACCTACAATGAGCAGTTCTTC. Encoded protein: CASSQVFRGSGTYNEQFF.

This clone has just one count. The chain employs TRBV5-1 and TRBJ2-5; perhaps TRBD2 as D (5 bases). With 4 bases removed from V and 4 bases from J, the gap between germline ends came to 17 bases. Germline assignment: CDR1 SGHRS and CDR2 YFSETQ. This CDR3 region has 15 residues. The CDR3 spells CASSPDATAGETQYF. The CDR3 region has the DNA TGCGCCAGCAGCCCTGACGCGACGGCGGGAGAGACCCAGTACTTC.

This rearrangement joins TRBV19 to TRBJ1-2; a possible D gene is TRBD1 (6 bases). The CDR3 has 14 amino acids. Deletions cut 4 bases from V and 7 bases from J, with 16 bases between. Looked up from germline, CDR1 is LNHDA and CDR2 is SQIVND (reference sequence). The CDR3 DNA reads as TGTGCCAGTAGTAGTGGGGGGGCGCCGGGTGGCTACACCTTC. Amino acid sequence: CASSSGGAPGGYTF.

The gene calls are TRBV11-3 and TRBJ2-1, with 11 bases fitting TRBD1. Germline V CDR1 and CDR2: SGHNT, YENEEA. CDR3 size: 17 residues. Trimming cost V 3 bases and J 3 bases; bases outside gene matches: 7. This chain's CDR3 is CASSLFTGTGGYNEQFF. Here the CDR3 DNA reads TGTGCCAGCAGCTTGTTTACCGGGACAGGGGGCTACAATGAGCAGTTCTTC.

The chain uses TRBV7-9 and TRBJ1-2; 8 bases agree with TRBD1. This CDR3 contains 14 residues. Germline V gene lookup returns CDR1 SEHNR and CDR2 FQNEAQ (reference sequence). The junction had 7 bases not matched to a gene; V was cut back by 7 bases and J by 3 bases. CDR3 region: CASTAMTGDYGYTF. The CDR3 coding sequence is TGTGCCAGCACCGCCATGACAGGGGACTATGGCTACACCTTC.

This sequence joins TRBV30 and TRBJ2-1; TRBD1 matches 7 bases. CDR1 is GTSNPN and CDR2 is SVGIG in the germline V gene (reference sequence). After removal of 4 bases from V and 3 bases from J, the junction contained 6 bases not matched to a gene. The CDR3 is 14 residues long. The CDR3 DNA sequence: TGTGCCTGGAACCGGGACAGAAACTACAATGAGCAGTTCTTC. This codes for CAWNRDRNYNEQFF.

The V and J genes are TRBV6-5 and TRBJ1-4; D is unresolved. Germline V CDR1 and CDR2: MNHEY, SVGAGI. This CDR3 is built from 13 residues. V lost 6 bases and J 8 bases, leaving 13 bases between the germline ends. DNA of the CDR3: TGTGCCAGCAGGCCTACATTGGAGGAAAAACTGTTTTTT. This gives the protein CASRPTLEEKLFF.

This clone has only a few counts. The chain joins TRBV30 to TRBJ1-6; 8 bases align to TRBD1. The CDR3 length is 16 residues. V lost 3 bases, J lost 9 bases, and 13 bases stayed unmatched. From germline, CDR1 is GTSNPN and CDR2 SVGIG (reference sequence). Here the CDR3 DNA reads TGTGCCTGGAGCGACGCTATCGGGACAGGCAGTTCACCCCTCCACTTT. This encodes CAWSDAIGTGSSPLHF.

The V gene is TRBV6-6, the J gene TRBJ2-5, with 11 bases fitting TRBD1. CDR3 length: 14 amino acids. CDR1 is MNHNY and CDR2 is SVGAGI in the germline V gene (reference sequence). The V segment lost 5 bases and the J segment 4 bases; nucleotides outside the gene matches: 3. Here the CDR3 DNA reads TGTGCCAGCAGTACTGGGACAGGGGGAGAGACCCAGTACTTC. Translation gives CASSTGTGGETQYF.

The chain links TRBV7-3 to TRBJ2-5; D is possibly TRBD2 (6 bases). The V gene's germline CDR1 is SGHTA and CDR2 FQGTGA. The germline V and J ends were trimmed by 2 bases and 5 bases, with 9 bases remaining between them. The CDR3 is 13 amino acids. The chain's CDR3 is CASSLGGVETQYF. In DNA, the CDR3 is TGTGCCAGCAGCTTAGGAGGGGTGGAGACCCAGTACTTC.

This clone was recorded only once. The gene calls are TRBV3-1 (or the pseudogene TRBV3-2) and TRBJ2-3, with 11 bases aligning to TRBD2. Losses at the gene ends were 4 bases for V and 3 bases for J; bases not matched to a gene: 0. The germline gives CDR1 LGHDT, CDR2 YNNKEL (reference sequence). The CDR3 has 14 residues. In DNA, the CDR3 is TGTGCCAGCAGCCGGACTAGCGGGACAGATACGCAGTATTTT. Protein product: CASSRTSGTDTQYF.

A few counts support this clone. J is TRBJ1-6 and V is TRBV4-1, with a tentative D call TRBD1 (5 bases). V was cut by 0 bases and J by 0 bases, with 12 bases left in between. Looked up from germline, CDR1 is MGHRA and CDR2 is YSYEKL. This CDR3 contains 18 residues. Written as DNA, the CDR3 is TGCGCCAGCAGCCAAGATCCGCAGGGTAGCTCCTATAATTCACCCCTCCACTTT. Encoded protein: CASSQDPQGSSYNSPLHF.

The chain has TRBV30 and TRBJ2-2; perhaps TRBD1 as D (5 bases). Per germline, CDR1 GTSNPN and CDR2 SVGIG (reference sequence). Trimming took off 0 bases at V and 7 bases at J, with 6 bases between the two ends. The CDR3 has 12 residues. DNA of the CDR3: TGTGCCTGGAGTGTAGGGGTCGGGGAGCTGTTTTTT. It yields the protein CAWSVGVGELFF.

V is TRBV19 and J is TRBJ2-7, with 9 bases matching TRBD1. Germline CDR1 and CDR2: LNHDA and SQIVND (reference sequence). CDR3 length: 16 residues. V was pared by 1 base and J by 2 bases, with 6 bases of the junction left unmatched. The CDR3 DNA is TGTGCCAGTAGTATAGGCTGGACAGGGGAACCCTACGAGCAGTACTTC. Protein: CASSIGWTGEPYEQYF.

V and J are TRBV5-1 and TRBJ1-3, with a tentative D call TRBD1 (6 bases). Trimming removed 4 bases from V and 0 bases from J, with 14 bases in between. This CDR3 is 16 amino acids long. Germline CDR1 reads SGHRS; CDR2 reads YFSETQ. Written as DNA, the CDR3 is TGCGCCAGCAGCGACCGGACAGTAGACTCTGGAAACACCATATATTTT. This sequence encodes CASSDRTVDSGNTIYF.

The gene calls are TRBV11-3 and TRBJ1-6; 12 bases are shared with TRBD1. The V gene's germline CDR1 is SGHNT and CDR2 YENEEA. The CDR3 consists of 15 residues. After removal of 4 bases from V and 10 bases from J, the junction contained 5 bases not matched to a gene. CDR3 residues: CASSSWGQGASPLHF. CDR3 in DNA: TGTGCCAGCAGCTCGTGGGGACAGGGGGCCTCACCCCTCCACTTT.